The 5 T cell receptor beta chains below were found in one sample sequenced in a study of glioma-infiltrating T cells. Amplification of TCR alpha and beta CDR3 regions from RNA used iRepertoire nested multiplex PCR. TCRdb passed the multiplex PCR reads through MiXCR, listing each CDR3 protein once. The sample lists over 100,000 distinct CDR3 sequences, 25% seen once, with 35% in the top ten. Sample: glioma tissue, nonneoplastic brain tissue, or PBMCs (not recorded which). These receptors came from a human donor with low-grade glioma or glioblastoma, undergoing nonglioma brain surgery, or in good health (not recorded which).

Only a few counts were recorded for this clonotype. The J gene is TRBJ2-1, the V gene TRBV4-3; no definite D call. There are 19 residues in the CDR3. The V gene's germline CDR1 is LGHNA and CDR2 YSLEER. V lost 3 bases and J lost 3, with 24 bases in between. The CDR3 nucleotides read TGCGCCAGCAGCCACACTTCCCTTTCGGGCGGCACCGTCTACAATGAGCAGTTCTTC. Amino acids: CASSHTSLSGGTVYNEQFF.

This clonotype occurred many times. J is TRBJ2-5 and V is TRBV20-1; D possibly corresponds to TRBD2 (6 bases). Germline V gene data show CDR1 as DFQATT and CDR2 as SNEGSKA (reference sequence). The CDR3 loop spans 13 amino acids. The germline V and J ends were trimmed by 2 bases and 5 bases, with 12 bases remaining between them. The CDR3 reads CSARRRGRETQYF. DNA for the CDR3: TGCAGTGCTAGAAGGCGGGGCAGGGAGACCCAGTACTTC.

The genes are TRBV19 and TRBJ2-7, with D possibly matching TRBD1 (7 bases). Germline CDR1 reads LNHDA; CDR2 reads SQIVND (reference sequence). Trimming left V 5 bases short and J 4 bases short, with 15 bases between. The CDR3 runs 14 residues. This CDR3 reads CASSLRQGGYEQYF. In DNA form, the CDR3 reads TGTGCCAGTAGTCTCCGACAGGGAGGTTACGAGCAGTACTTC.

This clonotype was recorded many times. This chain uses TRBV6-1 with TRBJ2-2; 9 bases align to TRBD1. Germline V CDR1 and CDR2: MNHNS, SASEGT. Trimming at V came to 5 bases and at J to 6 bases, leaving 7 bases not matched to a gene. The CDR3 runs to 15 residues. CDR3 residues: CASSTGTGYAGELFF. The CDR3 DNA is TGTGCCAGCAGTACCGGGACAGGGTATGCCGGGGAGCTGTTTTTT.

Ten or more counts support this clonotype. The V and J genes are TRBV7-2 and TRBJ1-5, with a possible D match to TRBD1 (5 bases). Germline-derived CDR1 and CDR2 are SGHTA and FQGNSA. The CDR3 runs 14 residues. Deletions cut 5 bases from V and 7 bases from J, with 15 bases between. The CDR3 sequence is CASSLGGSWQPQHF. The DNA of the CDR3 is TGTGCCAGCAGCCTGGGGGGGTCGTGGCAGCCCCAGCATTTT.